Below, one T cell receptor (beta chain) is given with its context. The antigen it recognizes is unknown. One base away there is no much larger clone; base qualities are not given. These data are taken from a study of cytomegalovirus exposure and HLA in healthy donors (dated by TCRdb to 2017 to 2019). At the level of the whole study: An earlier analysis of some 600 of the donors reported about 280 Gb of sequence data and 90 million to 120 million unique TCR beta sequences obtained from around 170 million T cells. An early release that covered about 600 HLA-typed donors contained approximately 300 gigabases of sequencing data and tens of millions of unique TCR sequences. The genetic ancestry cluster associated with self-reported Caucasian donors included around four fifths of the roughly 400 genotyped donors. The study aimed to test whether signatures of past pathogen exposure could be identified by cataloging public T cell receptors. The study used immunosequencing to profile the T cell repertoires of approximately 640 subjects and linked those repertoires to cytomegalovirus serostatus. A separate validation cohort of approximately 130 different subjects was used in addition to the approximately 640-subject first cohort. The study combined high-throughput TCR immunosequencing, statistical association of individual TCRs with disease status, and machine learning to predict cytomegalovirus infection status. To study patterns of TCR occurrence, a later analysis re-analyzed previously published TCR beta repertoires from 500 to 850 donors and added high-resolution HLA genotyping. Rather than drawing on any new phenotypic data, the later analysis identified candidate immune exposures from TCR beta sequences and the way those sequences occurred across donors. To decide whether each TCR beta V gene segment behaved as functional or pseudogenic, an earlier analysis of 587 of the donors relied on high-throughput TCR beta sequencing. Donor age, sex, ethnicity and CMV serostatus were collected together with the repertoire data. A later genetic analysis took genome-wide SNP genotypes for 398 of the 666 donors and used that subset as a discovery cohort. All discovery cohort repertoires had been generated on a single sequencing platform. HLA typing included class I and class II loci at four-digit resolution. The number of donors typed differed by locus, with 629-630 for A, B, C, DRB1 and DQB1, approximately 500 for DQA1, 606 for DPA1, and around 450 for DPB1. Four or five DR-DQ haplotypes were handled as single units for association and clustering because linkage in the cohort was strong. Among a few hundred genotyped donors of the cohort, an average of approximately 240,000 unique TCR beta nucleotide sequences were sequenced per donor, roughly 20% of them non-productive.

CDR1 and CDR2 (SGHDN, FVKESK) derive from the germline V gene. Taken from cysteine to phenylalanine, the CDR3 has 14 residues. Only the CDR3 DNA stays, 42 bases, in frame from base 1. V drops 1 base and J drops 7 bases, leaving 13 bases in between. In total, more than 500 healthy bone marrow donors made up the cohort. Cohort members were all nominally healthy when sampled, although unrecorded immune exposures were likely present. The donor was CMV seropositive and was included in the group of 250 to 350 seropositive cohort members. Each donor provided a peripheral blood sample, and peripheral blood mononuclear cells were used for TCR beta sequencing. Genomic DNA was extracted from the blood cell samples with the Qiagen DNeasy Blood Extraction Kit. Preparation of the library involved the immunoSEQ multiplex PCR assay. For the multiplex PCR, a mixture combining 60 forward primers for TCR Vbeta segments and 13 reverse primers for TCR Jbeta segments was used. The CDR3 region of rearranged TCR beta genes was amplified from genomic DNA by a multiplex PCR assay. The Illumina HiSeq System was used to sequence the amplified TCR beta libraries as 87-base-pair reads. Per the authors' processing: A later analysis tallied 75 million to 85 million unique TCR beta chains across the 666 repertoires, and approximately 9.9 million of those chains were shared by two or more donors. Raw reads were error-corrected and collapsed into unique sequences with a nearest-neighbor algorithm that merged closely related sequences to remove PCR and sequencing errors. Alignment of CDR3 sequences to IMGT reference sequences was used to assign V, D and J gene segments. For a sequence to be retained, a match of at least six nucleotides to both a V gene segment and a J gene segment was required. Rearrangements were classified as productive when the CDR3 lacked stop codons and remained in frame with V and J, and all other rearrangements were classified as non-productive. CDR3 was defined according to IMGT convention as the region running from the second conserved V-encoded cysteine to the conserved J-encoded phenylalanine. The earlier analysis of roughly 590 of the donors excluded any sequence lacking an unambiguous match to a single V gene segment. An earlier analysis of 550 to 650 of the donors classified V segments as functional when productive rearrangements were above 56.7% and as segregating when the standard deviation between donors was above 5%. A statistical classification framework was built to diagnose cytomegalovirus status from the catalog of TCR beta chain sequences. A later analysis assigned V and J genes by comparing TCR nucleotide sequences with IMGT/GENE-DB human TR gene sequences. A later analysis assigned CDR3 sequences and most-parsimonious VDJ recombination scenarios with the TCRdist pipeline. In a later analysis, each TCR beta chain was defined by its CDR3 amino acid sequence together with its V-gene family, and reads lacking a unique V-gene family were excluded. In a later analysis, 450 to 600 highly shared, low-generation-probability nucleotide sequences were removed to address suspected cross-contamination and a sequencing artifact. A later analysis calculated a clonal expansion index for each public chain from normalized within-repertoire ranks of inferred template counts. In a later analysis, generation probabilities were computed using a VDJ recombination model fitted to out-of-frame rearrangements, and the results were checked against IGoR. In a later analysis, TCR-TCR, TCR-HLA and TCR-CMV co-occurrence was scored with hypergeometric tests, and a repertoire-size bias correction was applied to TCR pairs. To estimate false discovery rates, a later analysis permuted the HLA or CMV assignments 20 times. In a later analysis, co-occurring TCRs were grouped using DBSCAN, with TCRdist sequence similarity added in when clustering inside HLA-allele-positive subsets. Repertoires with fewer than 30,000 or more than 120,000 public chains were left out of co-occurrence clustering, as were a handful of repertoires with anomalous nucleotide sharing. Here the immuneACCESS table is served through TCRdb, limited to in-frame sequences with V and J called. Missing clones are a known gap in these copies; in checked studies unresolved V genes cover under half, and the rest lacks a known reason. That table gives V, J and clone size, and the DNA gave D and trimming. The sample has 100,000 or so clones on record, less than 85% of them singletons. The ten biggest clones cover 8.2% of the sample.

Findings and caveats that apply to the study as a whole: Compared with equally common non-associated chains, HLA-associated TCR beta chains in a later analysis were more clonally expanded and had lower generation probabilities. In a later genetic analysis, fewer N-insertions in productive TCRs were reported among donors in an Asian-associated ancestry cluster than the roughly 700-donor mean. The authors suggested that the approach could potentially be extended to other disease states and immunological phenotypes. Because HLA typing was unavailable for some donors at each locus, only the typed subset was used in association tests. A group of highly shared sequence variants was considered likely to be a technical artifact of the sequencing pipeline. An earlier analysis of around 540 of the donors showed that most TCR beta V segments appeared in productive rearrangements either about 87% or about 30% of the time, which broadly matched IMGT annotations. Cytomegalovirus status was reported to be diagnosed by the classifier with high specificity and sensitivity in both the original and validation cohorts. Linkage disequilibrium might explain the correlated functional status among segregating V segments, but an unknown experimental factor could not be ruled out. The 87-base-pair reads could not distinguish some IMGT-functional V segments, including TRBV6-2 and TRBV6-3, so those segments were excluded. This cohort had only TCR beta chains sequenced, and the lack of alpha or paired-chain data limited which features could be detected. When HLA alleles, especially DR and DQ, strongly co-occurred, TCR associations were difficult to assign to individual alleles. The study gave a list of under 200 TCR beta chains associated with cytomegalovirus. Presence/absence analyses assumed roughly uniform sequencing depth across donors, an assumption that may not hold. CMV serostatus was the only immune exposure information available for the cohort. A later analysis found that TCR association rates varied across HLA loci, with DRB1 alleles showing the most associated TCRs and HLA-C alleles the fewest. A later analysis reported that several top co-occurrence clusters appeared linked to parvovirus B19, influenza, CMV and Epstein-Barr virus. A further reported finding was that TCR beta sequences accurately predicted the HLA-A and HLA-B alleles for most subjects in the first cohort. Because counts were too low, 15 to 20 rarely observed V segments, including chromosome 9 orphons, were excluded from the earlier analysis of around 590 of the donors. Most CMV-associated TCR beta chains appeared to be HLA-restricted in a later analysis, and the HLA associations seemed to be driven largely by CMV exposure. An association between a missense DCLRE1C variant and V-gene and J-gene trimming of TCR beta chains was found in a later genetic analysis and replicated in an independent cohort. In a later analysis, about 16,000 TCR beta sequences were associated with specific HLA alleles at a false discovery rate of 0.05. A few of the identified cytomegalovirus-associated TCR beta chains were confirmed in vitro to be specific for cytomegalovirus antigens. Most TCR sequences were seen in very few donors, while some public TCRs were found in many individuals.

The chain uses TRBV14 and TRBJ2-5; possibly the D gene is TRBD2, per 5 matching bases. This receptor was taken from a man aged 35 to 55 in good health and CMV-seropositive. The specimen sequenced was PBMCs. The CDR3 sequence is CASSQASRGRTQYF. The nucleotide sequence is TGTGCCAGCAGCCAAGCGTCGAGAGGGCGGACCCAGTACTTC.